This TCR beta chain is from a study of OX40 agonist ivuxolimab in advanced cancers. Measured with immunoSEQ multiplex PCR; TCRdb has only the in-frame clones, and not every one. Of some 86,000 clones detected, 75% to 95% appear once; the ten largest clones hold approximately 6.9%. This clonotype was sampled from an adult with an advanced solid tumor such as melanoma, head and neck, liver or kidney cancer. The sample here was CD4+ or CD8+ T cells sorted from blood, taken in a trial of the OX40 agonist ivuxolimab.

CDR3 DNA: TGTGCCAGCAGTCTTCGTCTAGCGGGAGGCTTGTACAATGAGCAGTTCTTC. Its protein product is CASSLRLAGGLYNEQFF. The rearrangement uses TRBV27 and TRBJ2-1, with 11 bases lining up with TRBD2. The V segment lost 5 bases and the J segment 4 bases; nucleotides outside the gene matches: 10. The germline V gene encodes CDR1 MNHEY and CDR2 SMNVEV (reference sequence). The CDR3 sequence is 17 residues long.